This paragraph reports one T cell receptor (beta chain). Its antigen is as yet unknown. Sequencing ends 3 residues short of the CDR3 end; the germline J gene provides the rest. These data come from a study of T cells in women clearing cervical HPV infection. Study outcomes and limitations: Controls had more TRBV6-7 (0.16%) than cases (roughly 0.11%). CIN3+ cases had significantly higher TCR richness than controls; evenness did not differ.

Each participant carried one incident cervical HPV16 infection only. Dot-blot hybridization genotyped cervical HPV amplified with MY09/MY11 PCR. Sequencing used immunoSEQ multiplex PCR; TCRdb keeps in-frame clones, though not all of them. The repertoire table contains about 20,000 clones. The CDR3 sequence is 16 residues long. Germline V gene data show CDR1 as KGHSH and CDR2 as LQKENI. The chain joins TRBV18 to TRBJ1-2; D ambiguous. Sequenced sample: blood buffy coat. This TCR came from a woman between 18 and 70 years old with a cervical HPV16 infection that either progressed to CIN3+ or cleared (not recorded which). CDR3 bases read: TGTGCCAGCTCGCACAGCGGACTAGCGGGAGTTAATACC. Translation gives CASSHSGLAGVNT. The full CDR3 protein reads CASSHSGLAGVNTYTF.